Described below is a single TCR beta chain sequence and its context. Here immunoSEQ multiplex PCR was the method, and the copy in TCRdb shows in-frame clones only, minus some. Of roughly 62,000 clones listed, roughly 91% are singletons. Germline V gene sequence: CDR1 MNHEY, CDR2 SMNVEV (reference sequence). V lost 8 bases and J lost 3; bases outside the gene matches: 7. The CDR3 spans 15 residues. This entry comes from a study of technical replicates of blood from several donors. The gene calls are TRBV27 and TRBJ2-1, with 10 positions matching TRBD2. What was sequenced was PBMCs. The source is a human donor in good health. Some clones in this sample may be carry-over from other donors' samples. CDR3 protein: CASHEAGGLYNEQFF. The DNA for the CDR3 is TGTGCCAGCCACGAAGCGGGAGGGCTCTACAATGAGCAGTTCTTC.